This TCR beta chain was identified in a study of blood T cell repertoires in COVID-19 (dated by TCRdb to 2020 to 2021). Context from the whole study: Samples from collaborators originated in the United States, Italy and Spain and spanned both the acute and convalescent phases of COVID-19. The prospective study material was composed of cDNA or gDNA derived from T cells, B-cell-depleted T cells, or PBMCs. The dataset comprised deeply sampled blood TCRbeta repertoires from subjects exposed to, actively infected with, or recovered from COVID-19. A freely available public database, intended as a resource for researchers studying the immune response to SARS-CoV-2, is where the repertoires were released. The samples were drawn from two sources: the first 160 participants of the ongoing ImmuneRACE study, and 950 to 1,500 subjects contributed by 6 global collaborators. Sample metadata almost always included a de-identified subject ID, COVID-19 status, age in years and sex. Where HLA class I and class II types were available, the types were taken from metadata supplied by the sample provider, not from assay-based typing.

This clone was observed once. Its antigen remains unidentified. No base quality values were provided; no much bigger clone lies one nucleotide off. The immunoSEQ Assay, a bias-controlled multiplex PCR, was used to amplify TCRbeta CDR3 regions from genomic DNA. Regarding the original processing steps: The number of nucleated cells in each sample was estimated by amplification of reference gene primers within the assay. To quantify the absolute abundance of each unique TCRbeta CDR3 rearrangement, sequence reads were collapsed and filtered. For each sample, productive Simpson clonality was calculated as the square root of Simpson's diversity index over productive rearrangements. TCRdb's version of the immuneACCESS table is confined to in-frame rearrangements and falls short of the full clone set. An unresolved V gene accounts for under half of the shortfall where checked; the remainder is of unknown origin. D and trimming were read from the DNA, whereas the V and J calls and clone size are those reported in that table. In this sample the table shows roughly 300,000 clones, approximately 82% of which occur a single time. Jointly, the top ten make up about 1.2% of the sample.

The collaborating institutions used their own protocols to collect whole blood in K2EDTA tubes. For TCRbeta analysis, collaborators shipped samples as frozen whole blood, isolated PBMCs, or DNA extracted from either of those sample types. The CDR3 measures 15 amino acids from cysteine to phenylalanine. Of all the DNA, just the CDR3 is kept, 45 bases in frame from base 1. V is cut back by 5 bases and J by 7 bases, with 10 bases in the junction unmatched. CDR1 and CDR2 were assigned from the germline V gene as SGDLS and YYNGEE. Overall results and qualifications from the work: Clinical and demographic metadata were provided uncurated, with the amount varying by source and participant.

The sequence is built from TRBV9 and TRBJ2-3; 10 nucleotides in the junction match TRBD2. Material: peripheral blood. The receptor's source is a woman aged 45-65 years with acute or convalescent COVID-19. The base sequence is TGTGCCAGCAGTACCCTAGCGGGGGTTGGAAATACGCAGTATTTT. It translates as CASSTLAGVGNTQYF.